Reported below is one T cell receptor beta chain. This entry comes from a study of blood T cell repertoires in COVID-19. As processed by the authors: Reference gene primer amplification yielded estimated nucleated cell counts. TCRdb's copy holds only in-frame clones and misses some; the assay was immunoSEQ multiplex PCR. D and trimming come from the DNA, and the V and J calls and clone size come from that table. The sample carries around 200,000 clones, around four fifths recorded once. This CDR3 is 14 amino acids long. Germline V lookup: CDR1 GTSNPN, CDR2 SVGIG (reference sequence). V was cut by 0 bases and J by 16 bases, with 21 bases left in between.

The chain joins TRBV30 to TRBJ1-4; D possibly corresponds to TRBD1 (6 bases). Sequencing input: peripheral blood. This TCR was recovered from a middle-aged man with active or convalescent COVID-19. The CDR3 DNA follows: TGTGCCTGGAGTGTATTCGGGAGGGGGGGGTTGCCGTTTTTT. Translated, it gives CAWSVFGRGGLPFF.